Listed below are T cell receptor beta chains from one sample, sequenced in a study of cytomegalovirus exposure and HLA in healthy donors. Sequencing used immunoSEQ multiplex PCR; TCRdb keeps in-frame clones, though not all of them. The sample holds tens of thousands of clones; approximately 88% are singletons and the top ten take 2.1%. Input material: PBMCs. The receptors stem from a man aged 18 to 29 in good health and CMV-seronegative. Each CDR3 is given with its conserved first and last residue. Each record gives: clone size, D gene, V gene, J gene, CDR3 protein, CDR3 DNA. The D gene is left open where the match is weak. Rows may omit the clone size; those that give it use once, few, many or a size class.

size: .
D: TRBD1
V: TRBV19
J: TRBJ2-7
CDR3: CASSSRGSGQGAYEQYF
DNA: TGTGCCAGTAGTAGCCGGGGGTCGGGACAGGGGGCCTACGAGCAGTACTTC

size: .
D: TRBD1
V: TRBV2
J: TRBJ2-1
CDR3: CASGDRWGVDNEQFF
DNA: TGTGCCAGCGGGGACAGGTGGGGAGTCGACAATGAGCAGTTCTTC

size: once
D: TRBD2
V: TRBV9
J: TRBJ2-1
CDR3: CASSVVTSGSAEQFF
DNA: TGTGCCAGCAGCGTAGTAACTAGCGGGAGTGCTGAGCAGTTCTTC

size: .
D: TRBD1
V: TRBV18
J: TRBJ1-2
CDR3: CASSTSVGDSSYGYTF
DNA: TGTGCCAGCTCAACCTCGGTCGGGGACAGCAGCTATGGCTACACCTTC

size: .
D: .
V: TRBV30
J: TRBJ1-1
CDR3: CAWSVAGMDTEAFF
DNA: TGTGCCTGGAGTGTAGCCGGGATGGACACTGAAGCTTTCTTT

size: .
D: TRBD2
V: TRBV6-4
J: TRBJ2-3
CDR3: CASSLSGRSTDTQYF
DNA: TGTGCCAGCAGTCTCAGCGGGAGAAGCACAGATACGCAGTATTTT

size: .
D: TRBD2
V: TRBV9
J: TRBJ2-2
CDR3: CASRAGVAGELFF
DNA: TGTGCCAGCAGGGCGGGAGTGGCCGGGGAGCTGTTTTTT

size: .
D: .
V: TRBV4-3
J: TRBJ2-2
CDR3: CASSQQQGPTGELFF
DNA: TGCGCCAGCAGCCAACAACAGGGTCCCACCGGGGAGCTGTTTTTT

size: .
D: TRBD1
V: TRBV4-2
J: TRBJ1-2
CDR3: CASTRDSDNYGYTF
DNA: TGTGCCAGCACCCGGGACAGTGATAACTATGGCTACACCTTC

size: .
D: TRBD1
V: TRBV27
J: TRBJ1-2
CDR3: CASSPAGTGWAYGYTF
DNA: TGTGCCAGCAGTCCCGCCGGGACAGGTTGGGCTTATGGCTACACCTTC

size: .
D: TRBD1
V: TRBV30
J: TRBJ2-5
CDR3: CAWSGGQGIVETQYF
DNA: TGTGCCTGGAGTGGGGGACAGGGGATTGTGGAGACCCAGTACTTC

size: .
D: TRBD1
V: TRBV14
J: TRBJ2-7
CDR3: CASSQDPDRAYEQYF
DNA: TGTGCCAGCAGCCAAGATCCAGACAGGGCCTACGAGCAGTACTTC

size: once
D: TRBD2
V: TRBV2
J: TRBJ2-7
CDR3: CASRLRPGGSKEQYF
DNA: TGTGCCAGCAGACTAAGACCGGGGGGATCAAAAGAGCAGTACTTC

size: once
D: TRBD1
V: TRBV7-2
J: TRBJ1-1
CDR3: CASSSTGDYAEAFF
DNA: TGTGCCAGCAGCTCGACAGGGGATTACGCTGAAGCTTTCTTT

size: .
D: .
V: TRBV29-1
J: TRBJ2-5
CDR3: CSVGGRDTQETQYF
DNA: TGCAGCGTTGGGGGCCGGGACACACAAGAGACCCAGTACTTC

size: .
D: .
V: TRBV20-1
J: TRBJ1-5
CDR3: CSASYNQPQHF
DNA: TGCAGTGCTAGTTACAATCAGCCCCAGCATTTT

size: .
D: TRBD2
V: TRBV5-1
J: TRBJ2-3
CDR3: CASSFLELAGGTDTQYF
DNA: TGCGCCAGCAGCTTTTTAGAGCTAGCGGGAGGCACAGATACGCAGTATTTT

size: once
D: .
V: TRBV2
J: TRBJ2-7
CDR3: CASSEAYTRAREQYF
DNA: TGTGCCAGCAGTGAAGCGTATACCAGGGCTAGAGAGCAGTACTTC

size: .
D: TRBD1
V: TRBV27
J: TRBJ1-1
CDR3: CASSRRTGVTEAFF
DNA: TGTGCCAGCAGTCGCCGAACAGGGGTCACTGAAGCTTTCTTT

size: few
D: .
V: TRBV14
J: TRBJ2-1
CDR3: CASSQFGMGNEQFF
DNA: TGTGCCAGCAGCCAATTCGGGATGGGCAATGAGCAGTTCTTC

size: .
D: .
V: TRBV30
J: TRBJ1-6
CDR3: CAWSKFSRPLHF
DNA: TGTGCCTGGAGTAAGTTCAGCAGGCCCCTCCACTTT

size: .
D: .
V: TRBV15
J: TRBJ2-1
CDR3: CATSRDRDQSYNEQFF
DNA: TGTGCCACCAGCAGAGACCGGGATCAATCCTACAATGAGCAGTTCTTC

size: once
D: TRBD1
V: TRBV28
J: TRBJ1-1
CDR3: CASSLARQGARGTEAFF
DNA: TGTGCCAGCAGTTTGGCTCGACAGGGGGCGCGGGGTACTGAAGCTTTCTTT

size: few
D: .
V: TRBV5-1
J: TRBJ2-7
CDR3: CASSINSYEQYF
DNA: TGCGCCAGCAGCATCAACTCCTACGAGCAGTACTTC

size: .
D: .
V: TRBV5-1
J: TRBJ2-2
CDR3: CASSGSGANTGELFF
DNA: TGCGCCAGCAGCGGGAGCGGAGCGAACACCGGGGAGCTGTTTTTT

size: .
D: TRBD2
V: TRBV25-1
J: TRBJ2-1
CDR3: CASSEWGTSGSYEQFF
DNA: TGTGCCAGCAGTGAATGGGGGACTAGCGGGAGCTATGAGCAGTTCTTC

size: .
D: .
V: TRBV5-4
J: TRBJ2-7
CDR3: CASSLDQTYEQYF
DNA: TGTGCCAGCAGCTTGGATCAGACCTACGAGCAGTACTTC

size: few
D: .
V: TRBV11-2
J: TRBJ1-2
CDR3: CASSLEVGGTRTF
DNA: TGTGCCAGCAGCTTAGAGGTTGGGGGGACGAGGACCTTC

size: .
D: .
V: TRBV9
J: TRBJ2-3
CDR3: CASSRTREGDTQYF
DNA: TGTGCCAGCAGCCGGACTCGAGAGGGAGATACGCAGTATTTT